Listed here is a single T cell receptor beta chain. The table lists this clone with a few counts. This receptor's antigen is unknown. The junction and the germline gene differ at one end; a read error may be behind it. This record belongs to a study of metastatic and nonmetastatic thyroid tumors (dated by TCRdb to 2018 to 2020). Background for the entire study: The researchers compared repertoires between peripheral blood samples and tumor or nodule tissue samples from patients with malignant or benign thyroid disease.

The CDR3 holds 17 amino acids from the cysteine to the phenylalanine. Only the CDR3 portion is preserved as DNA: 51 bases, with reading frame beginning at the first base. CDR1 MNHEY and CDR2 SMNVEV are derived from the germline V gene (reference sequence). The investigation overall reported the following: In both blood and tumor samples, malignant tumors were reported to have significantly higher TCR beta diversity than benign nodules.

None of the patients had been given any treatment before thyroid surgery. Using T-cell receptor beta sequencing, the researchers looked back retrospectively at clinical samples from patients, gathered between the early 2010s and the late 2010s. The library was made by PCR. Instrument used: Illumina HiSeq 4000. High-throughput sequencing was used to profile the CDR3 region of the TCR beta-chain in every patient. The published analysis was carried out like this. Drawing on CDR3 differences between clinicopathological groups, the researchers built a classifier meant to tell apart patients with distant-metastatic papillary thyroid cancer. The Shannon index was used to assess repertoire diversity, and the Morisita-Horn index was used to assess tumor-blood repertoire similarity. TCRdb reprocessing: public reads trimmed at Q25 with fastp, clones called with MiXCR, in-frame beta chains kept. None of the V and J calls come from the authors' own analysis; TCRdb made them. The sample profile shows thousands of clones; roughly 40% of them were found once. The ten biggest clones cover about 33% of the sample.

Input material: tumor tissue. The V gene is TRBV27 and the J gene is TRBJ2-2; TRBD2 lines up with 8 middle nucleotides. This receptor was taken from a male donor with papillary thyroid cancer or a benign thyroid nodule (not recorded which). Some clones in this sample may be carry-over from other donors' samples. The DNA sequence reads TGTGCCAACAGTTTATCTGCCGGGAGGGCCCCCACCAGGGAGCTGTTTTTT. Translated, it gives CANSLSAGRAPTRELFF.